The 15 T cell receptor beta chains reported below all come from one sample, sequenced in a study of T-cell reconstitution after alpha-beta-depleted transplantation in children. Unique molecular identifiers were built into the TCRbeta library. TCRdb recomputed calls from the PCR reads with MiXCR, one row per CDR3 protein. Among some 490,000 distinct CDR3 sequences listed, approximately 13% were seen once. Source: PBMCs from the stem cell graft donor, taken from the stem cell graft. The receptors originated from a human donor who donated a stem cell graft to a child with combined immunodeficiency.

The chain links TRBV14 to TRBJ2-5, with 10 positions matching TRBD1. The junction had 3 bases not matched to a gene; V was cut back by 0 bases and J by 5 bases. In germline, CDR1 is SGHDN, CDR2 FVKESK. The CDR3 length is 15 residues. Here the CDR3 DNA reads TGTGCCAGCAGCCAAGATGAGACAGGGGGCGAGACCCAGTACTTC. Translation: CASSQDETGGETQYF.

This clonotype was counted only a few times. The V and J genes are TRBV9 and TRBJ2-1; D is possibly TRBD2 (6 bases). Trimming left V 4 bases short and J 6 bases short, with 26 bases between. CDR3 length: 18 amino acids. From germline, CDR1 is SGDLS and CDR2 YYNGEE. CDR3 loop: CASSPRSGTWRSVNEQFF. The CDR3 DNA sequence: TGTGCCAGCAGCCCTAGATCCGGGACTTGGAGGAGTGTCAATGAGCAGTTCTTC.

This clonotype was seen a few times. The J gene is TRBJ2-5, the V gene TRBV29-1; D could derive from TRBD1 or TRBD2 (5 bases each). Deletions cut 0 bases from V and 5 bases from J, with 19 bases between. The CDR3 is 16 amino acids. The germline V gene has CDR1 SQVTM and CDR2 ANQGSEA. CDR3 residues: CSVEDEVGASFETQYF. DNA for the CDR3: TGCAGCGTTGAAGATGAGGTCGGGGCTAGCTTCGAGACCCAGTACTTC.

This clonotype came up a few times. V usage is TRBV19 and J usage is TRBJ2-1, with 10 bases that match TRBD1. After removal of 10 bases from V and 6 bases from J, the junction contained 12 bases not matched to a gene. The CDR3 is made up of 15 amino acids. Germline lookup yields CDR1 LNHDA and CDR2 SQIVND (reference sequence). CDR3 in DNA: TGTGCCACCGGGAGAAGGACAGGGGGGCGCAATGAGCAGTTCTTC. This codes for CATGRRTGGRNEQFF.

V gene TRBV2 combines with J gene TRBJ1-5, with D maybe TRBD1 (6 bases). From germline, CDR1 is SNHLY and CDR2 FYNNEI. The CDR3 loop spans 14 amino acids. V gave up 0 bases and J gave up 5 bases, with 8 bases separating them. Written as DNA, the CDR3 is TGTGCCAGCAGTGAAGCACAGGGACATCAGCCCCAGCATTTT. Translation: CASSEAQGHQPQHF.

This clonotype was detected many times. V gene TRBV27 combines with J gene TRBJ2-7; possible D gene TRBD1, 5 bases. Per the germline V gene, CDR1 is MNHEY and CDR2 is SMNVEV (reference sequence). The CDR3 extends over 13 amino acids. V gave up 0 bases and J gave up 3 bases, with 6 bases separating them. CDR3 in DNA: TGTGCCAGCAGTTTATCGGACAACTACGAGCAGTACTTC. Its translation: CASSLSDNYEQYF.

This clonotype occurred a few times. The chain is built from TRBV7-2 and TRBJ2-7, with a weak D call TRBD1 (6 bases). V dropped 3 bases and J dropped 3 bases, with 15 bases sitting between them. The germline gives CDR1 SGHTA, CDR2 FQGNSA. CDR3 length equals 15 residues. This CDR3 reads CASSFPGLGGYEQYF. The CDR3 nucleotides read TGTGCCAGCAGCTTCCCTGGGCTAGGGGGCTACGAGCAGTACTTC. The variable domain in full, completed from reference TRBV7-2 and TRBJ2-7, reads GAGVSQSPSNKVTEKGKDVELRCDPISGHTALYWYRQSLGQGLEFLIYFQGNSAPDKSGLPSDRFSAERTGGSVSTLTIQRTQQEDSAVYLCASSFPGLGGYEQYFGPGTRLTVT.

As concerns this clonotype: Given the absence of the conserved phenylalanine or tryptophan at the CDR3 end, a read error is likely. The chain joins TRBV5-1 to TRBJ1-3; D possibly corresponds to TRBD1 (6 bases). This CDR3 contains 16 residues. Germline CDR1 is SGHRS and CDR2 is YFSETQ. Trimming shortened V by 1 base and J by 4 bases, and 15 bases separated the two germline ends. CDR3: CASSLSGQMSGNTIYS. In DNA form, the CDR3 reads TGCGCCAGCAGCTTGTCGGGACAAATGTCAGGAAACACCATATATTCT.

This clonotype came up a few times. This chain uses TRBV28 with TRBJ2-7, with 7 bases aligning to TRBD1. V trimming: 6 bases; J trimming: 3 bases; junction bases outside the gene matches: 8. Germline V lookup: CDR1 MDHEN, CDR2 SYDVKM. The CDR3 consists of 14 residues. The CDR3 protein is CASSQQGPNYEQYF. Written as DNA, the CDR3 is TGTGCCAGCAGCCAACAGGGGCCCAACTACGAGCAGTACTTC.

In this sample, this clonotype turned up a few times. The chain is built from TRBV20-1 and TRBJ1-1, with D possibly TRBD1 on 5 matching bases. Trimming stripped 8 bases from V and 6 bases from J, with 13 bases between. Germline CDR1 is DFQATT and CDR2 is SNEGSKA (reference sequence). This CDR3 has 11 amino acids. Here the CDR3 DNA reads TGCAGTAGTCAGGGAGGGGCTGAAGCTTTCTTT. It is translated as CSSQGGAEAFF.

The chain links TRBV4-2 to TRBJ2-2; a weak D match, TRBD2 (5 bases). From germline, CDR1 is LGHNA and CDR2 YNFKEQ. Trimming stripped 4 bases from V and 0 bases from J, with 12 bases between. This CDR3 is 16 amino acids long. CDR3 in amino acids: CASSLQNGANTGELFF. CDR3 DNA sequence: TGTGCCAGCAGCCTCCAAAACGGGGCGAACACCGGGGAGCTGTTTTTT.

Only a few counts were recorded for this clonotype. This rearrangement joins TRBV28 to TRBJ2-1; weak D call: TRBD1 (7 bases). V lost 2 bases and J lost 6, with 14 bases in between. Germline V gene sequence: CDR1 MDHEN, CDR2 SYDVKM. This CDR3 has 15 amino acids. This CDR3 is CASSLEDRRGNEQFF. In DNA form, the CDR3 reads TGTGCCAGCAGTTTAGAGGACAGGAGGGGCAATGAGCAGTTCTTC.

This clonotype was detected only a few times. V and J are TRBV12-3 or TRBV12-4 and TRBJ1-4, with 11 bases that match TRBD1. J gave up 1 base and V 4 bases, and 2 bases lay outside the gene matches. The CDR3 is 16 amino acids. The CDR3 sequence is CASSSGTGGTNEKLFF. In nucleotides, the CDR3 is TGTGCCAGCAGTTCTGGGACAGGGGGAACTAATGAAAAACTGTTTTTT.

This chain uses TRBV28 with TRBJ2-3; D not resolved. The CDR3 extends over 14 amino acids. CDR1 and CDR2 (germline): MDHEN, SYDVKM. Trimming removed 6 bases from V and 2 bases from J, with 12 bases in between. The CDR3 nucleotides are TGTGCCAGCAGCCCCGGTCGGCCCACAGATACGCAGTATTTT. Residues: CASSPGRPTDTQYF.

The rearrangement uses TRBV6-2 or TRBV6-3 and TRBJ2-1, with D possibly TRBD2 on 5 matching bases. V was clipped by 2 bases and J by 1 base, with 21 bases between them. Germline loops: CDR1 MNHEY, CDR2 SVGEGT. The CDR3 extends over 19 amino acids. Here the CDR3 DNA reads TGTGCCAGCAGTTACCCAGGAAGGGTGGTGCGGGTATCCTACAATGAGCAGTTCTTC. Encoded protein: CASSYPGRVVRVSYNEQFF.